The rows below give T cell receptor beta chains drawn from one sample of a study of radiation and T cells in renal cell carcinoma. Produced via immunoSEQ multiplex PCR; TCRdb's table is partial and in-frame only. The sample includes 130,000 to 150,000 clones, roughly nine tenths of them seen just once. The sample was blood, taken from a patient whose treatment included radiotherapy and nephrectomy. Receptor source: a woman aged 65 to 85 with renal cell carcinoma. The conserved cysteine and the conserved F or W are not part of the CDR3 here. Where a row states a size, it is once, few, many or the class of an expanded clone; other rows omit it.

clone size	J gene	V gene	CDR3 protein
.	TRBJ2-3	TRBV30	AWSVGQPTDTQY
.	TRBJ2-1	TRBV4-3	ASSQRTRPPIEQF
.	TRBJ2-7	TRBV9	ASSVGVEGYEQY
once	TRBJ1-2	TRBV4-3	ASSHAGGYGYT
.	TRBJ2-5	TRBV27	ASRGAGGQTQY
.	TRBJ2-7	TRBV11-1	ASSLGTAYEQY
.	TRBJ2-1	TRBV11-2	ASSFRGGGGGEQF
.	TRBJ2-1	TRBV4-2	ASSQPPSDEQF
.	TRBJ2-7	TRBV7-2	ASSSGQGTYEQY
.	TRBJ1-1	TRBV6-5	ASSYKRNTEAF
.	TRBJ2-7	TRBV10-3	ATSGQAYEQY
.	TRBJ1-6	TRBV6-1	ATVYGWGSNSPLH
.	TRBJ2-7	TRBV5-1	ASSSALGAYEQY
.	TRBJ1-1	TRBV7-3	ASSSTGGSEAF
.	TRBJ2-5	TRBV7-9	ASSSLAVQETQY
few	TRBJ1-5	TRBV30	AWSVGEDQPQH